These T cell receptor beta chains were read from a single sample in a study of T cells in Graves' hyperthyroidism and ophthalmopathy. In TCRdb, the multiplex PCR reads were re-called with MiXCR into one record per CDR3 protein. The sample consists of about 540,000 distinct CDR3 sequences, about 43% of them appearing once. The sample was peripheral blood or thyroid tissue (not recorded which). These receptors all come from a young woman with Graves' hyperthyroidism. The CDR3 runs from the conserved cysteine through the conserved F or W. A D gene is named only where the DNA matches it firmly. Part of the rows lack a size; the others show once, few, many or a class for expanded clones.

d_gene	v_gene	j_gene	abundance	CDR3aa	CDR3nt
NA	TRBV4-1	TRBJ2-7	NA	CASSQAEVSYEQYF	TGCGCCAGCAGCCAAGCGGAAGTCTCCTACGAGCAGTACTTC
NA	TRBV19	TRBJ1-2	few	CATSRLPTSNYGYTF	TGTGCCACCTCCCGGCTGCCGACGTCTAACTATGGCTACACCTTC
NA	TRBV11-1	TRBJ2-5	NA	CASSSDPGKETQYF	TGTGCCAGCAGCTCAGATCCGGGAAAAGAAACCCAGTACTTC
TRBD2	TRBV14	TRBJ2-7	NA	CASSRLAGGPTEQYF	TGTGCCAGCAGCAGACTAGCGGGAGGGCCCACCGAGCAGTACTTC
NA	TRBV15	TRBJ2-6	many	CATSRGRFSGANVLTF	TGTGCCACCAGCAGAGGCCGGTTCTCTGGGGCCAACGTCCTGACTTTC
NA	TRBV7-8	TRBJ2-5	many	CASCSDTIQETQYF	TGTGCCAGCTGCTCCGATACAATTCAAGAGACCCAGTACTTC
TRBD2	TRBV10-3	TRBJ2-2	once	CAISDPGGARTGELFF	TGTGCCATCAGTGATCCCGGGGGGGCCAGGACCGGGGAGCTGTTTTTT
TRBD2	TRBV13	TRBJ2-5	few	CASSPPREAQETQYF	TGTGCCAGCAGCCCCCCGCGGGAGGCCCAAGAGACCCAGTACTTC
TRBD1	TRBV19	TRBJ1-1	NA	CASSTLDRGQNTEAFF	TGTGCCAGTAGTACGTTGGACAGGGGGCAGAACACTGAAGCTTTCTTT
TRBD1	TRBV29-1	TRBJ2-2	NA	CSVSPGTAAELFF	TGCAGCGTCAGTCCCGGGACAGCGGCGGAGCTGTTTTTT
TRBD1	TRBV7-8	TRBJ1-1	few	CASSLRTGGVGKTEAFF	TGTGCCAGCAGCCTCCGGACAGGGGGCGTTGGGAAGACTGAAGCTTTCTTT
NA	TRBV7-9	TRBJ1-1	NA	CASSPAGSTEAFF	TGTGCCAGCAGCCCGGCAGGGAGCACTGAAGCTTTCTTT
TRBD1	TRBV2	TRBJ1-6	many	CASRTGTGNSPLHF	TGTGCCAGCAGGACCGGGACAGGCAATTCACCCCTCCACTTT
NA	TRBV15	TRBJ1-5	once	CATRDLRQGQPQHF	TGTGCCACCAGAGATCTCAGGCAGGGTCAGCCCCAGCATTTT
NA	TRBV10-2	TRBJ1-4	NA	CASSEARPDEKLFF	TGCGCCAGCAGTGAAGCCCGGCCAGATGAAAAACTGTTTTTT
NA	TRBV29-1	TRBJ1-1	many	CSGGGPNTEAFF	TGCAGCGGGGGAGGCCCGAACACTGAAGCTTTCTTT
NA	TRBV7-9	TRBJ1-5	few	CASSLEAGYHQPQHF	TGTGCCAGCAGCTTAGAGGCAGGGTACCACCAGCCCCAGCATTTT
TRBD1	TRBV7-8	TRBJ1-1	NA	CASSLGQGIPEAFF	TGTGCCAGCAGCTTGGGACAGGGGATTCCTGAAGCTTTCTTT
TRBD2	TRBV9	TRBJ2-2	few	CASSPRSSGVNTGELFF	TGTGCCAGCAGCCCCCGTAGTAGCGGGGTTAACACCGGGGAGCTGTTTTTT
NA	TRBV20-1	TRBJ1-1	NA	CNADGLNTEAFF	TGCAATGCTGACGGATTGAACACTGAAGCTTTCTTT
TRBD2	TRBV24-1	TRBJ2-5	NA	CATAGSSGRKTQYF	TGTGCCACCGCGGGGTCTAGCGGGAGAAAGACCCAGTACTTC
TRBD1	TRBV2	TRBJ1-5	once	CASRFGGQGWSQHF	TGTGCCAGCAGGTTTGGGGGACAGGGGTGGTCCCAGCATTTT
TRBD1	TRBV7-6	TRBJ1-1	few	CASSLFPGGLNTEAFF	TGTGCCAGCAGTTTATTCCCAGGGGGCCTGAACACTGAAGCTTTCTTT